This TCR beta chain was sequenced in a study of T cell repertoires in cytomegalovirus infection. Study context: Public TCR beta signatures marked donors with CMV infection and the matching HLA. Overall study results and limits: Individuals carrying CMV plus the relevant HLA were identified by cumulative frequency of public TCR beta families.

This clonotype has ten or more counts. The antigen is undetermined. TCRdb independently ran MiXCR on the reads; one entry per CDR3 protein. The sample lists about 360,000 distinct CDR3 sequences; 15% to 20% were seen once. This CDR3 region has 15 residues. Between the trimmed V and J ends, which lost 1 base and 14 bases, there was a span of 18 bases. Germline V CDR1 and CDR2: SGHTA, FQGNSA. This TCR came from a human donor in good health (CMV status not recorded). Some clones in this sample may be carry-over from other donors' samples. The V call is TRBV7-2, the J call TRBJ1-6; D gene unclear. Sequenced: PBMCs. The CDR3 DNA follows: TGTGCCAGCAGCTTAGACGGCGTAGACCGTCCCACCCTCCACTTT. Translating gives CASSLDGVDRPTLHF.